A single sample gave rise to the 25 T cell receptor beta chains below, sequenced in a study of blood T cell repertoires in COVID-19. Data came from immunoSEQ multiplex PCR; TCRdb stores just in-frame clones and leaves some out. The table lists about 180,000 clones, around 87% of them singletons, with just under 2.5% in the top ten. Sequencing input: peripheral blood. The receptors were gathered from a man in his forties or fifties with active or convalescent COVID-19.

This chain links TRBV4-3 with TRBJ2-7, with 7 bases matching TRBD2. Germline V gene data show CDR1 as LGHNA and CDR2 as YSLEER. V lost 4 bases to trimming and J lost 0 bases; unmatched junction nucleotides: 3. The CDR3 is 14 residues long. For the CDR3, the DNA is TGCGCCAGCAGCCCTGGGACTAACTCCTACGAGCAGTACTTC. Amino acid sequence: CASSPGTNSYEQYF.

The V call is TRBV18, the J call TRBJ2-7, with 9 nucleotides matching TRBD1. V dropped 5 bases and J dropped 1; count of bases not matched to a gene: 6. The CDR3 sequence is 15 residues long. The V gene's germline CDR1 is KGHSH and CDR2 LQKENI. CDR3 protein: CASSTQGAGSYEQYF. CDR3 sequence (DNA): TGTGCCAGCTCAACACAGGGGGCTGGTTCCTACGAGCAGTACTTC.

This chain uses TRBV30 with TRBJ1-2; the D gene is possibly TRBD1 (6 bases). The germline V gene encodes CDR1 GTSNPN and CDR2 SVGIG (reference sequence). V was shortened by 4 bases and J by 3 bases, with 12 bases between the two germline ends. This CDR3 region has 13 residues. The CDR3, as DNA: TGTGCCTGGACCGAGGGGGTGCACTATGGCTACACCTTC. Translated: CAWTEGVHYGYTF.

The genes are TRBV19 and TRBJ1-2; 8 bases are a match to TRBD1. The CDR3 runs 13 residues. Germline CDR1 and CDR2: LNHDA and SQIVND (reference sequence). V lost 3 bases, J lost 8 bases, and 5 bases stayed unmatched. CDR3 sequence: CASSIDRGSGYTF. The CDR3 DNA is TGTGCCAGTAGTATCGACAGGGGTTCGGGCTACACCTTC.

J is TRBJ1-1 and V is TRBV7-9; D might be TRBD1 (5 bases). Germline V CDR1 and CDR2: SEHNR, FQNEAQ (reference sequence). The CDR3 runs 15 residues. With 7 bases removed from V and 1 base from J, the gap between germline ends came to 16 bases. The CDR3 DNA follows: TGTGCCAGCACCCTATTGGAGGGGCCGAACACTGAAGCTTTCTTT. Its protein is CASTLLEGPNTEAFF.

The V call is TRBV15, the J call TRBJ1-5; D gene uncertain. Trimming left V 3 bases short and J 0 bases short, with 9 bases between. Germline values: CDR1 LNHNV, CDR2 YYDKDF (reference sequence). This CDR3 has 15 residues. The CDR3 sequence is CATSRKPNSNQPQHF. CDR3 DNA sequence: TGTGCCACCAGCAGGAAGCCAAATAGCAATCAGCCCCAGCATTTT.

The genes are TRBV6-5 and TRBJ1-1; TRBD1 matches at 7 bases. V trimming: 6 bases; J trimming: 1 base; junction bases outside the gene matches: 8. Germline V gives CDR1 MNHEY, CDR2 SVGAGI. The CDR3 totals 15 residues. The CDR3 bases are TGTGCCAGCAGCCCCCTTGGGACAGCGAACACTGAAGCTTTCTTT. Its translation: CASSPLGTANTEAFF.

V gene TRBV4-3 combines with J gene TRBJ1-1; 7 bases line up with TRBD1. J lost 11 bases, V lost 1 base, and 10 bases had no gene match. The CDR3 consists of 14 residues. Germline assignment: CDR1 LGHNA and CDR2 YSLEER. CDR3 protein: CASSQGKGGVGAFF. The CDR3 coding sequence is TGCGCCAGCAGCCAAGGAAAAGGGGGCGTCGGGGCTTTCTTT.

The gene calls are TRBV30 and TRBJ1-2; 7 nucleotides line up with TRBD1. The CDR3 length is 15 residues. The germline V gene has CDR1 GTSNPN and CDR2 SVGIG (reference sequence). Losses at the gene ends were 0 bases for V and 6 bases for J; bases not matched to a gene: 10. The chain's CDR3 is CAWSVIHRDSNGYTF. The CDR3 DNA reads as TGTGCCTGGAGTGTAATTCACAGGGACAGCAATGGCTACACCTTC.

This chain connects TRBV19 to TRBJ1-5, with 10 nucleotides matching TRBD1. There are 16 residues in the CDR3. From germline, CDR1 is LNHDA and CDR2 SQIVND (reference sequence). Trimming removed 4 bases from V and 6 bases from J; junction bases left unmatched: 9. The CDR3 DNA is TGTGCCAGTAGTAGGATGGGACAGGGGTTCGGTCAGCCCCAGCATTTT. Translating it yields CASSRMGQGFGQPQHF.

The rearrangement links TRBV28 to TRBJ1-4, with D possibly matching TRBD1 (6 bases). V lost 7 bases and J lost 3, with 9 bases in between. Germline values: CDR1 MDHEN, CDR2 SYDVKM. CDR3 size: 13 residues. CDR3 nucleotide sequence: TGTGCCAGCAAAGGGGGTGCTAATGAAAAACTGTTTTTT. It yields the protein CASKGGANEKLFF.

Worth noting for this clone: Relative to the germline gene, one junction end is altered; a read error may explain this. The J gene is TRBJ2-1, the V gene TRBV6-1; maybe TRBD2 (5 bases). Germline-derived CDR1 and CDR2 are MNHNS and SASEGT. The CDR3 has 14 amino acids. DNA of the CDR3: TGTGCCAGCAGTAAAGCGGCTTCCTACAATGAGCAGTTCTTC. As protein: CASSKAASYNEQFF.

Here the CDR3 DNA reads TGTGCCAGCAGCCGGCGGTCGCCGGGACTAGCTAAGAGGGAGACCCAGTACTTC. Translation gives CASSRRSPGLAKRETQYF. V usage is TRBV3-1 (or the pseudogene TRBV3-2) and J usage is TRBJ2-5; 9 bases align to TRBD2. This CDR3 has 18 amino acids. Germline V gene data show CDR1 as LGHDT and CDR2 as YNNKEL (reference sequence). The V gene end was trimmed by 4 bases and the J gene end by 5 bases; junction bases not matched to a gene: 17.

This chain joins TRBV7-2 and TRBJ2-7; tentatively, D is TRBD2 (6 bases). Germline CDR1 is SGHTA and CDR2 is FQGNSA. V was shortened by 1 base and J by 5 bases, with 12 bases between the two germline ends. The CDR3 contains 14 residues. The CDR3 loop reads CASSLDPTSNEQYF. CDR3 sequence (DNA): TGTGCCAGCAGCTTAGACCCAACTAGCAACGAGCAGTACTTC.

This clone occurred a few times. This chain links TRBV5-1 with TRBJ1-6, with a weak D call TRBD1 (6 bases). Germline V gene sequence: CDR1 SGHRS, CDR2 YFSETQ. V lost 0 bases and J lost 7, with 11 bases in between. CDR3 size: 15 residues. The CDR3 bases are TGCGCCAGCAGCTTGGAGGGGGGGCAGAATTCACCCCTCCACTTT. Amino acids: CASSLEGGQNSPLHF. The entire variable domain, with the rest obtained from reference TRBV5-1 and TRBJ1-6, is as follows: KAGVTQTPRYLIKTRGQQVTLSCSPISGHRSVSWYQQTPGQGLQFLFEYFSETQRNKGNFPGRFSGRQFSNSRSEMNVSTLELGDSALYLCASSLEGGQNSPLHFGNGTRLTVT.

The chain couples TRBV10-2 to TRBJ2-1; TRBD2 matches 10 bases. Looked up from germline, CDR1 is WSHSY and CDR2 is SAAADI. V shed 4 bases and J 0 bases; nucleotides not matched to a gene: 15. This CDR3 comprises 20 residues. CDR3 coding DNA: TGCGCCAGCAGTGTAACTAGCGGGACCCCATTCAAGAGCTCCTACAATGAGCAGTTCTTC. It codes for CASSVTSGTPFKSSYNEQFF.

V gene TRBV6-2 or TRBV6-3 combines with J gene TRBJ1-5, with TRBD1 matching over 9 bases. The germline V gene has CDR1 MNHEY and CDR2 SVGEGT. The CDR3 totals 17 residues. The trim removed 2 bases at V and 4 bases at J, leaving 9 bases unmatched. In DNA form, the CDR3 reads TGTGCCAGCAGTTACGCCGGACAGGGGAAAAGAAATCAGCCCCAGCATTTT. Its protein is CASSYAGQGKRNQPQHF.

The chain combines TRBV10-2 with TRBJ1-1; D is unresolved. The V end was cut by 3 bases, the J end by 7 bases, with 6 bases between. Germline lookup yields CDR1 WSHSY and CDR2 SAAADI. The CDR3 is 11 amino acids. CDR3 nucleotides: TGCGCCAGCAGTGATGGAGTTGAAGCTTTCTTT. It yields the protein CASSDGVEAFF.

J is TRBJ1-3 and V is TRBV7-9; D perhaps matches TRBD1 (5 bases). The CDR3 consists of 18 residues. Trimming shortened V by 6 bases and J by 0 bases, and 21 bases separated the two germline ends. Germline V lookup: CDR1 SEHNR, CDR2 FQNEAQ (reference sequence). The CDR3 DNA is TGTGCCAGCAGTTCCCCTCGGGACTCGCCGAGCTCTGGAAACACCATATATTTT. Translated, it gives CASSSPRDSPSSGNTIYF.

V usage is TRBV5-1 and J usage is TRBJ1-1; no clear D gene. The CDR3 is 16 residues long. Germline CDR1 is SGHRS and CDR2 is YFSETQ. Trimming removed 3 bases at V and 1 base at J, with 16 bases between. The CDR3, as DNA: TGCGCCAGCAGCTGGTCCCCGAGACAAACGAACACTGAAGCTTTCTTT. Amino acid sequence: CASSWSPRQTNTEAFF.

V usage is TRBV13 and J usage is TRBJ2-2; 8 positions agree with TRBD2. The V gene end was trimmed by 5 bases and the J gene end by 1 base; junction bases not matched to a gene: 6. Germline assignment: CDR1 PRHDT and CDR2 FYEKMQ (reference sequence). This CDR3 contains 16 residues. The CDR3 is CASSRGGAQNTGELFF. Here the CDR3 DNA reads TGTGCCAGCAGCCGGGGGGGGGCACAGAACACCGGGGAGCTGTTTTTT. The whole variable domain, remainder taken from reference TRBV13 and TRBJ2-2, is AAGVIQSPRHLIKEKRETATLKCYPIPRHDTVYWYQQGPGQDPQFLISFYEKMQSDKGSIPDRFSAQQFSDYHSELNMSSLELGDSALYFCASSRGGAQNTGELFFGEGSRLTVL.

In its sample, this clone was seen once. The gene calls are TRBV4-2 and TRBJ2-1; 9 nucleotides align to TRBD2. From germline, CDR1 is LGHNA and CDR2 YNFKEQ. After removal of 1 base from V and 5 bases from J, the junction contained 3 bases not matched to a gene. The CDR3 has 15 residues. The CDR3 loop reads CASSQVAGDNNEQFF. CDR3 bases: TGTGCCAGCAGCCAAGTAGCGGGGGATAACAATGAGCAGTTCTTC.

The V call is TRBV5-1, the J call TRBJ1-2; D is ambiguous. This CDR3 comprises 14 residues. V shed 4 bases and J shed 2 bases, with 12 bases lying between them. Looked up from germline, CDR1 is SGHRS and CDR2 is YFSETQ. The CDR3 sequence is CASSPGYDNYGYTF. In nucleotides, the CDR3 is TGCGCCAGCAGCCCGGGATACGACAACTATGGCTACACCTTC.

The chain employs TRBV9 and TRBJ2-7; D unresolved. Per germline, CDR1 SGDLS and CDR2 YYNGEE. The V end lost 4 bases, the J end lost 2 bases, and 13 bases lay between the germline ends. The CDR3 length is 14 residues. Written as DNA, the CDR3 is TGTGCCAGCAGCCCTCCCATGGCCCCCTACGAGCAGTACTTC. Translating it yields CASSPPMAPYEQYF.

The V gene is TRBV9, the J gene TRBJ2-3, with 7 nucleotides matching TRBD1. Trimming took 4 bases from V and 6 from J; bases not matched to a gene: 2. The CDR3 has 12 residues. CDR1 SGDLS and CDR2 YYNGEE come from the germline V gene. CDR3 sequence reads: CASSPTGDTQYF. The CDR3 coding sequence is TGTGCCAGCAGCCCGACAGGGGATACGCAGTATTTT.